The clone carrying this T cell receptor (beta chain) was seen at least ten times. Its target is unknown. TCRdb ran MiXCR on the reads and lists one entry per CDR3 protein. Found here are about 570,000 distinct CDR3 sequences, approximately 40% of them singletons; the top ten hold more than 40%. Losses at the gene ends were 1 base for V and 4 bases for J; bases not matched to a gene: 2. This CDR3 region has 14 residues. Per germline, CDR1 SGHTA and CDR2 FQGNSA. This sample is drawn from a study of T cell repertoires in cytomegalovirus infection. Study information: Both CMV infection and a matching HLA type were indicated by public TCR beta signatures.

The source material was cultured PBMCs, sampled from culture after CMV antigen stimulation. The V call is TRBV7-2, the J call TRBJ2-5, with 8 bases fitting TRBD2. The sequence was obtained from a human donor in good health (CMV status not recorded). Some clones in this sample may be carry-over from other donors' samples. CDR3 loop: CASSLGLAGETQYF. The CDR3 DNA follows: TGTGCCAGCAGCTTAGGCCTAGCGGGAGAGACCCAGTACTTC.